Listed below are T cell receptor beta chains from one sample, sequenced in a study of PD-1 blockade in classical Hodgkin lymphoma. The protocol was immunoSEQ multiplex PCR, while the TCRdb copy is restricted to in-frame clones and leaves out a portion. The repertoire holds tens of thousands of clones, with more than 80% as singletons. The sequenced sample was CD4+ T cells from blood, obtained before the fourth cycle of nivolumab. These receptors were collected from a human donor with classical Hodgkin lymphoma. The CDR3 runs from the conserved cysteine through the conserved F or W. The D gene is left open where the match is weak. Some rows mark clone size as missing; the rest say once, few, many or name a class of expanded clone.

V	D	J	size	DNA	CDR3
TRBV10-3	TRBD1	TRBJ1-2	few	TGTGCCACCATCGGGGATCGGACAGGCACCTATGGCTACACCTTC	CATIGDRTGTYGYTF
TRBV2	NA	TRBJ2-2	few	TGTGCCAGCAGGGCCACAGAGACCGGGGAGCTGTTTTTT	CASRATETGELFF
TRBV6-5	TRBD1	TRBJ2-7	NA	TGTGCCAGCAGTTACTCGGGAACAGGGGGCATCTACGAGCAGTACTTC	CASSYSGTGGIYEQYF
TRBV10-1	NA	TRBJ2-1	once	TGCGCCAGCAGCCAGGGTATCTCCTACAATGAGCAGTTCTTC	CASSQGISYNEQFF
TRBV7-2	TRBD1	TRBJ1-2	once	TGTGCCAGCAGCTCGATGACAGGGACGGGCGGCTACACCTTC	CASSSMTGTGGYTF
TRBV19	NA	TRBJ1-1	NA	TGTGCCAGTAGTATAGCCCCCCAAGCGAACACTGAAGCTTTCTTT	CASSIAPQANTEAFF
TRBV5-1	NA	TRBJ2-1	NA	TGCGCCAGCAGCTTGTACAGCCCCGGGGCCGATGAGCAGTTCTTC	CASSLYSPGADEQFF
TRBV2	NA	TRBJ1-5	NA	TGTGCCAGCAGCCTCCCCGACAGAGGTTGGGGCAATCAGCCCCAGCATTTT	CASSLPDRGWGNQPQHF
TRBV10-1	TRBD2	TRBJ2-1	NA	TGCGCCAGAATCCTCAACGGGACTAGCGGATACAATGAGCAGTTCTTC	CARILNGTSGYNEQFF
TRBV2	NA	TRBJ1-1	NA	TGTGCCAGCAGTTTATCAGGGGACTCGAACACTGAAGCTTTCTTT	CASSLSGDSNTEAFF